The following is a T cell receptor (beta chain) sequence with its context. Its target is unknown. The entry originates in a study of shared clonotypes between healthy human individuals. Trimming stripped 5 bases from V and 1 base from J, with 13 bases between. From germline, CDR1 is MDHEN and CDR2 SYDVKM. The CDR3 is 15 residues long. Assay: immunoSEQ multiplex PCR; the TCRdb copy retains only in-frame clones and omits some. The sample carries roughly 700,000 clones, over 65% recorded once. Broader study findings: Larger richness was generally estimated for naive than memory subsets.

This chain joins TRBV28 and TRBJ2-3; D unresolved. The sequenced sample consisted of memory CD4+ T cells sorted from blood. The subset: CD45RA-negative fraction. This clonotype was obtained from a young woman in good health. The CDR3 nucleotides are TGTGCCAGCAGTCCCCGCATTGGAGGCACAGATACGCAGTATTTT. Residues: CASSPRIGGTDTQYF. The full variable domain, rest sourced from reference TRBV28 and TRBJ2-3, is DVKVTQSSRYLVKRTGEKVFLECVQDMDHENMFWYRQDPGLGLRLIYFSYDVKMKEKGDIPEGYSVSREKKERFSLILESASTNQTSMYLCASSPRIGGTDTQYFGPGTRLTVL.